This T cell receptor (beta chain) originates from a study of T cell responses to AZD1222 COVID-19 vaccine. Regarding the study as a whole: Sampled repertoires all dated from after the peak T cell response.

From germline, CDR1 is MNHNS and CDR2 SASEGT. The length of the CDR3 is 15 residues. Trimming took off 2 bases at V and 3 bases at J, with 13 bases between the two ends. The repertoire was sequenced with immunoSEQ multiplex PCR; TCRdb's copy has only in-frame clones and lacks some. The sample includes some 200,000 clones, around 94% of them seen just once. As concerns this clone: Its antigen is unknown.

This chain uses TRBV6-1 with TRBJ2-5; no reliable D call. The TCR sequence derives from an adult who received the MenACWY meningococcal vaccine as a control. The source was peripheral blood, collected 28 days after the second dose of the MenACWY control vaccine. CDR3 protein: CASSEKYTVEETQYF. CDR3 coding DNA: TGTGCCAGCAGTGAAAAATATACAGTGGAAGAGACCCAGTACTTC.